This entry features one T cell receptor beta chain sequence. The source of the sample is a study of cytomegalovirus exposure and HLA in healthy donors. The PCR was carried out with 60 Vbeta primers and 13 Jbeta primers. The repertoire was sequenced with immunoSEQ multiplex PCR; TCRdb's copy has only in-frame clones and lacks some. Of 150,000 to 200,000 clones listed, roughly 73% were seen once; the top ten hold roughly 1.9%. V was clipped by 1 base and J by 5 bases; unmatched bases: 4. The CDR3 has 15 amino acids. Germline V gene data show CDR1 as SGHTA and CDR2 as FQGNSA. The material sequenced was PBMCs. The sequence derives from a woman aged 30 to 39 in good health and CMV-seronegative. The rearrangement joins TRBV7-2 to TRBJ2-5, with 10 nucleotides matching TRBD1. The DNA for the CDR3 is TGTGCCAGCAGCTTAGAGGGGACAGGGGCGGAGACCCAGTACTTC. Its translation is CASSLEGTGAETQYF. Looking up the rest from reference TRBV7-2 and TRBJ2-5 gives the full variable domain: GAGVSQSPSNKVTEKGKDVELRCDPISGHTALYWYRQSLGQGLEFLIYFQGNSAPDKSGLPSDRFSAERTGGSVSTLTIQRTQQEDSAVYLCASSLEGTGAETQYFGPGTRLLVL.